The rows below give T cell receptor beta chains drawn from one sample of a study of cytomegalovirus exposure and HLA in healthy donors. Method: immunoSEQ multiplex PCR; TCRdb's copy keeps in-frame clones and lacks some. The data show 200,000 or so clones, roughly 87% seen once. Source material: PBMCs. All receptors come from a girl under two years old in good health and CMV-seronegative. The CDR3 runs from the conserved cysteine through the conserved F or W. A D gene is named only where the DNA matches it firmly.

v_gene,d_gene,j_gene,len,CDR3aa
TRBV27,NA,TRBJ1-2,17,CASSLRVQGMENYGYTF
TRBV5-1,TRBD1,TRBJ1-4,14,CASRPGTGDEKLFF
TRBV10-3,NA,TRBJ2-1,15,CAISEPRVSYNEQFF
TRBV7-9,NA,TRBJ2-5,13,CASSFAGEETQYF
TRBV9,NA,TRBJ1-5,13,CASSADIFQPQHF
TRBV13,TRBD1,TRBJ1-1,17,CASSLGLPGQGQTEAFF
TRBV4-1,TRBD2,TRBJ2-7,16,CASSLKSSGGSYEQYF
TRBV30,NA,TRBJ2-5,15,CAWSVMGGMQETQYF
TRBV7-9,NA,TRBJ2-5,17,CSSSPLGVQGLQETQYF
TRBV6-1,TRBD1,TRBJ2-7,15,CASGGIRTGIDEQYF
TRBV5-1,TRBD1,TRBJ2-7,15,CASSPTGTGAYEQYF
TRBV25-1,NA,TRBJ2-3,14,CASSAQGFTDTQYF
TRBV5-8,NA,TRBJ1-5,17,CASSFGSAGREVRPQHF
TRBV30,NA,TRBJ1-1,12,CAWGTSNTEAFF
TRBV5-4,TRBD1,TRBJ2-1,14,CASSRGQGADEQFF
TRBV7-9,NA,TRBJ2-7,11,CASSLTYEQYF
TRBV30,TRBD2,TRBJ2-5,14,CAWEKGLGGETQYF
TRBV6-1,TRBD2,TRBJ2-1,16,CASSGSGGASYNEQFF
TRBV4-1,NA,TRBJ1-2,15,CASSQTDSDSYGYTF
TRBV10-3,TRBD1,TRBJ2-7,15,CAISIGTAISYEQYF
TRBV5-1,NA,TRBJ2-5,12,CASGAIKETQYF
TRBV29-1,TRBD2,TRBJ2-7,14,CSVSAGGSTDEQYF